Listed below are T cell receptor beta chains from one sample, sequenced in a study of cytomegalovirus exposure and HLA in healthy donors. TCRdb's copy holds only in-frame clones and misses some; the assay was immunoSEQ multiplex PCR. The listing contains approximately 100,000 clones. Source material: PBMCs. Receptors originate from a middle-aged man in good health and CMV-seronegative. CDR3s include the opening cysteine and the closing phenylalanine or tryptophan. Each record gives: V gene, J gene, D gene, CDR3 protein, CDR3 DNA. The D gene is left open where the match is weak.

TRBV6-5	TRBJ1-1	.	CASSYSMIGGSEAFF	TGTGCCAGCAGTTACTCGATGATCGGGGGTTCTGAAGCTTTCTTT
TRBV11-3	TRBJ1-1	.	CASSPGGLDTEAFF	TGTGCCAGCAGCCCGGGAGGGTTGGACACTGAAGCTTTCTTT
TRBV13	TRBJ2-7	.	CASSLQDYEQYF	TGTGCCAGCAGCTTACAGGACTACGAGCAGTACTTC
TRBV5-1	TRBJ2-6	TRBD2	CASSLVAGGPGANVLTF	TGCGCCAGCAGCTTGGTTGCGGGAGGGCCTGGGGCCAACGTCCTGACTTTC
TRBV5-1	TRBJ2-5	TRBD1	CASSGGQHQETQYF	TGCGCCAGCAGCGGGGGACAGCACCAAGAGACCCAGTACTTC
TRBV27	TRBJ2-7	TRBD1	CASRVGTGSYEQYF	TGTGCCAGCCGGGTGGGGACAGGGAGCTACGAGCAGTACTTC
TRBV6-1	TRBJ1-1	.	CASSEVSGETEAFF	TGTGCCAGCAGTGAAGTATCTGGAGAGACTGAAGCTTTCTTT
TRBV20-1	TRBJ1-1	.	CSAFRTPEAFF	TGCAGTGCTTTCCGCACACCTGAAGCTTTCTTT
TRBV11-2	TRBJ2-2	TRBD2	CASRKTGTSDRSGELFF	TGTGCCAGCAGGAAGACCGGGACTAGCGATAGGTCCGGGGAGCTGTTTTTT
TRBV4-2	TRBJ2-1	.	CASSPQGQTYNEQFF	TGTGCCAGCAGCCCCCAGGGGCAAACCTACAATGAGCAGTTCTTC
TRBV10-3	TRBJ1-1	.	CAISGGGNTEAFF	TGTGCCATCAGTGGAGGGGGGAACACTGAAGCTTTCTTT
TRBV6-6	TRBJ1-1	.	CASSYSQGNTEAFF	TGTGCCAGCAGTTATAGCCAGGGGAACACTGAAGCTTTCTTT
TRBV2	TRBJ1-3	.	CASRLGGQRNTIYF	TGTGCCAGCAGATTGGGAGGCCAGAGAAACACCATATATTTT
TRBV30	TRBJ1-5	.	CAWSEPLGPQHF	TGTGCCTGGAGTGAGCCCCTTGGGCCCCAGCATTTT
TRBV19	TRBJ2-2	TRBD1	CASTAQGQAPGELFF	TGTGCCAGTACCGCCCAGGGACAGGCCCCCGGGGAGCTGTTTTTT
TRBV5-1	TRBJ1-1	.	CASSLFGRTEAFF	TGCGCCAGCAGCTTGTTCGGGAGGACTGAAGCTTTCTTT
TRBV5-1	TRBJ2-3	.	CASSLVGDTQYF	TGCGCCAGCAGCTTGGTCGGGGATACGCAGTATTTT
TRBV27	TRBJ1-1	TRBD1	CASSLPGRGHEAFF	TGTGCCAGCAGTTTACCGGGCAGGGGGCATGAAGCTTTCTTT
TRBV13	TRBJ2-7	TRBD1	CASSLGQGAGEQYF	TGTGCCAGCAGCTTAGGACAGGGGGCTGGCGAGCAGTACTTC
TRBV7-6	TRBJ1-1	.	CASSLAGVAFF	TGTGCCAGCAGCTTAGCCGGGGTAGCTTTCTTT
TRBV7-2	TRBJ2-7	TRBD2	CASRPSLAGVHEQYF	TGTGCCAGCAGACCTTCTCTAGCGGGAGTCCACGAGCAGTACTTC
TRBV18	TRBJ2-3	TRBD2	CASSPTSGRSNTQYF	TGTGCCAGCTCTCCGACTAGCGGGAGGTCAAATACGCAGTATTTT
TRBV6-6	TRBJ2-5	TRBD1	CASSPGTGEETQYF	TGTGCCAGCAGCCCCGGGACAGGGGAAGAGACCCAGTACTTC
TRBV2	TRBJ1-4	TRBD1	CASSPDRGNEKLFF	TGTGCCAGCAGTCCAGACAGGGGGAATGAAAAACTGTTTTTT
TRBV2	TRBJ1-3	.	CASSETRGSGNTIYF	TGTGCCAGCAGTGAGACACGGGGCTCTGGAAACACCATATATTTT
TRBV4-2	TRBJ2-7	TRBD2	CASSPRVAGSYEQYF	TGTGCCAGCAGCCCTCGAGTAGCGGGGTCCTACGAGCAGTACTTC
TRBV7-9	TRBJ2-5	.	CASSLELSYQETQYF	TGTGCCAGCAGCTTAGAGCTTTCGTACCAAGAGACCCAGTACTTC
TRBV5-1	TRBJ1-6	TRBD1	CASSLSGGPNSPLHF	TGCGCCAGCAGCTTATCAGGGGGCCCAAATTCACCCCTCCACTTT
TRBV5-4	TRBJ2-7	TRBD2	CASSLGGGTYEQYF	TGTGCCAGCAGCTTGGGCGGGGGGACCTACGAGCAGTACTTC
TRBV7-3	TRBJ1-2	TRBD1	CASSSGPGQGYTF	TGTGCCAGCAGCTCGGGTCCGGGACAGGGTTACACCTTC
TRBV5-6	TRBJ1-5	.	CASSLGRGSNQPQHF	TGTGCCAGCAGCCTGGGACGGGGAAGCAATCAGCCCCAGCATTTT
TRBV11-2	TRBJ1-4	TRBD1	CASSPGTAATNEKLFF	TGTGCCAGCAGCCCTGGGACAGCCGCAACTAATGAAAAACTGTTTTTT
TRBV27	TRBJ2-7	.	CASSLLAADYEQYF	TGTGCCAGCAGTTTACTCGCGGCGGACTACGAGCAGTACTTC
TRBV7-2	TRBJ2-7	TRBD1	CASSLDGTGFYEQYF	TGTGCCAGCAGCTTAGATGGGACAGGTTTTTACGAGCAGTACTTC
TRBV9	TRBJ2-3	.	CASSVGRESYTDTQYF	TGTGCCAGCAGCGTAGGAAGGGAGAGCTACACAGATACGCAGTATTTT
TRBV2	TRBJ2-6	TRBD1	CASTGAAGSGANVLTF	TGTGCCAGTACAGGGGCCGCGGGCTCTGGGGCCAACGTCCTGACTTTC
TRBV11-3	TRBJ2-7	.	CASQLGSSSYEQYF	TGTGCCAGCCAGCTAGGCTCCAGCTCCTACGAGCAGTACTTC
TRBV7-2	TRBJ2-2	.	CASRGLAYTGELFF	TGTGCCAGCAGGGGGCTAGCGTACACCGGGGAGCTGTTTTTT
TRBV5-1	TRBJ2-5	TRBD2	CASSPSGGRETQYF	TGCGCCAGCAGCCCCTCGGGGGGGAGGGAGACCCAGTACTTC
TRBV29-1	TRBJ1-4	.	CSVEEGLREKLFF	TGCAGCGTTGAAGAGGGGCTAAGGGAAAAACTGTTTTTT
TRBV11-2	TRBJ1-2	.	CASSPTERGGYTF	TGTGCCAGCAGCCCGACAGAGCGCGGTGGCTACACCTTC
TRBV6-5	TRBJ2-7	.	CATKTDPYEQYF	TGTGCCACCAAGACAGACCCCTACGAGCAGTACTTC
TRBV6-5	TRBJ1-6	.	CASRPGNSPLHF	TGTGCCAGCAGACCAGGAAATTCACCCCTCCACTTT
TRBV5-4	TRBJ2-5	TRBD1	CASTPGQEEETQYF	TGTGCCAGCACCCCGGGACAGGAGGAAGAGACCCAGTACTTC
TRBV6-1	TRBJ1-3	.	CASRVSGYSGNTIYF	TGTGCCAGCAGGGTTTCCGGGTACTCTGGAAACACCATATATTTT
TRBV19	TRBJ1-2	TRBD1	CASSVRDRVYGYTF	TGTGCCAGTAGTGTAAGGGACAGAGTCTATGGCTACACCTTC
TRBV5-6	TRBJ2-7	.	CASSGASGPNSGAYEQYF	TGTGCCAGCAGCGGCGCTTCCGGGCCCAACTCAGGGGCCTACGAGCAGTACTTC
TRBV5-1	TRBJ2-2	.	CASAPVQGSPRTGELFF	TGCGCCAGCGCTCCGGTTCAGGGCAGCCCTCGCACCGGGGAGCTGTTTTTT
TRBV4-3	TRBJ2-3	TRBD2	CASSSALLAGARTDTQYF	TGCGCCAGCAGCTCCGCCCTTCTAGCGGGGGCCCGCACAGATACGCAGTATTTT
TRBV7-2	TRBJ1-2	.	CASRGGRGYGYTF	TGTGCCAGCAGAGGGGGTCGTGGCTATGGCTACACCTTC
TRBV10-3	TRBJ1-2	TRBD1	CAIDRGDNYGYTF	TGTGCCATAGACAGGGGAGATAACTATGGCTACACCTTC
TRBV5-1	TRBJ2-7	TRBD2	CASSLVVAGGYEQYF	TGCGCCAGCAGCTTGGTAGTAGCGGGAGGCTACGAGCAGTACTTC
TRBV4-3	TRBJ1-1	.	CASSQDPRGTEAFF	TGCGCCAGCAGCCAAGATCCAAGGGGCACTGAAGCTTTCTTT
TRBV7-9	TRBJ2-7	TRBD1	CASSTSGTGSYEQYF	TGTGCCAGCAGCACCTCCGGGACAGGGTCTTACGAGCAGTACTTC
TRBV19	TRBJ1-4	.	CASKNGDRNEKLFF	TGTGCCAGTAAGAACGGGGATCGCAATGAAAAACTGTTTTTT
TRBV14	TRBJ1-2	.	CASSHAFGGYTF	TGTGCCAGCAGCCACGCCTTCGGTGGCTACACCTTC
TRBV5-1	TRBJ1-5	.	CASSLDPGKGQPQHF	TGCGCCAGCAGCTTGGACCCAGGGAAGGGTCAGCCCCAGCATTTT
TRBV6-1	TRBJ1-1	TRBD1	CASSGWGTVYSTEAFF	TGTGCCAGCAGTGGATGGGGGACAGTTTATAGTACTGAAGCTTTCTTT
TRBV7-9	TRBJ2-7	.	CASSSPDQGRLEQYF	TGTGCCAGCAGCTCACCCGATCAGGGCAGGCTCGAGCAGTACTTC
TRBV5-5	TRBJ2-5	.	CASSFGAIRGIGETQYF	TGTGCCAGCAGCTTCGGGGCCATTCGGGGGATCGGGGAGACCCAGTACTTC